Shown below are 13 T cell receptor beta chains from a single sample sequenced in a study of blood T cell repertoires in COVID-19. Some clones are missing from TCRdb's copy, which holds only in-frame ones; the method was immunoSEQ multiplex PCR. Of 150,000 to 200,000 clones in the sample, 89% were seen once. The sample comprised peripheral blood. These receptors originate from a man younger than 35 who had recovered from COVID-19.

The chain uses TRBV27 and TRBJ1-5; 8 positions agree with TRBD1. CDR1 and CDR2 (germline): MNHEY, SMNVEV (reference sequence). The CDR3 spans 15 residues. V was clipped by 5 bases and J by 4 bases; unmatched bases: 7. The CDR3 DNA sequence: TGTGCCAGCAGTGCGAGAAGGGACAGGAATCAGCCCCAGCATTTT. Protein product: CASSARRDRNQPQHF.

The chain couples TRBV15 to TRBJ2-5, with TRBD2 matching over 8 bases. Germline V gene lookup returns CDR1 LNHNV and CDR2 YYDKDF (reference sequence). Trimming removed 1 base from V and 2 bases from J; junction bases left unmatched: 9. The CDR3 is made up of 17 amino acids. In nucleotides, the CDR3 is TGTGCCACCAGCAGAGTAGGGAGCGGGAGAGTACAAGAGACCCAGTACTTC. Amino acids: CATSRVGSGRVQETQYF. The full variable domain, its missing parts supplied by reference TRBV15 and TRBJ2-5, is DAMVIQNPRYQVTQFGKPVTLSCSQTLNHNVMYWYQQKSSQAPKLLFHYYDKDFNNEADTPDNFQSRRPNTSFCFLDIRSPGLGDTAMYLCATSRVGSGRVQETQYFGPGTRLLVL.

V is TRBV27 and J is TRBJ1-1; D gene unclear. The V gene lost 3 bases and the J gene lost 0 bases, with 5 bases spanning the gap. CDR1 is MNHEY and CDR2 is SMNVEV in the germline V gene (reference sequence). The CDR3 loop spans 13 amino acids. CDR3 in amino acids: CASSLIVNTEAFF. For the CDR3, the DNA is TGTGCCAGCAGTTTGATAGTGAACACTGAAGCTTTCTTT.

The chain couples TRBV4-1 to TRBJ1-6; D is uncertain. Germline CDR1 reads MGHRA; CDR2 reads YSYEKL. Deletions cut 1 base from V and 3 bases from J, with 10 bases between. The CDR3 consists of 16 residues. Here the CDR3 reads CASSQGGGIYNSPLHF. DNA of the CDR3: TGCGCCAGCAGCCAAGGAGGCGGGATCTATAATTCACCCCTCCACTTT.

This chain uses TRBV27 with TRBJ2-7; tentative D call: TRBD2 (7 bases). The CDR3 spans 15 residues. Trimming took 6 bases from V and 7 from J, leaving 22 bases between them. Germline CDR1 is MNHEY and CDR2 is SMNVEV (reference sequence). CDR3 sequence: CASSVRGGGTGEQYF. In DNA form, the CDR3 reads TGTGCCAGCAGCGTCCGGGGCGGGGGCACAGGGGAGCAGTACTTC.

The chain uses TRBV10-3 and TRBJ1-4, with 9 positions matching TRBD1. Germline trimming cut 5 bases from V and 5 bases from J; bases unmatched to any gene: 12. The germline V gene encodes CDR1 ENHRY and CDR2 SYGVKD. The length of the CDR3 is 17 residues. The CDR3, as DNA: TGTGCCATCAGTCCCGGGACAGGGAAAGGGGAGAATGAAAAACTGTTTTTT. Its translation: CAISPGTGKGENEKLFF.

This rearrangement joins TRBV19 to TRBJ2-1, with 9 nucleotides matching TRBD1. Germline-derived CDR1 and CDR2 are LNHDA and SQIVND (reference sequence). The CDR3 extends over 15 amino acids. Losses at the gene ends were 6 bases for V and 2 bases for J; bases not matched to a gene: 5. CDR3: CASSLDRGPYNEQFF. The CDR3 DNA sequence: TGTGCCAGTAGCCTGGACAGGGGTCCCTACAATGAGCAGTTCTTC.

This rearrangement joins TRBV14 to TRBJ2-4, with D perhaps matching TRBD1 (5 bases). V lost 2 bases, J lost 1 base, and 9 bases lay in between. CDR3 length: 15 amino acids. The germline gives CDR1 SGHDN, CDR2 FVKESK. CDR3 nucleotide sequence: TGTGCCAGCAGCCAAAAGCAGGGTGCCAAAAACATTCAGTACTTC. Translation gives CASSQKQGAKNIQYF.

Turning to this clone: Because the CDR3's place on the DNA is in doubt, the DNA is left out and the CDR3 is given as listed by TCRdb. The chain joins TRBV11-2 to TRBJ2-3; TRBD1 reflects the table's D call only, with no check against the DNA. 15 amino acids form the CDR3, both terminal residues included. Germline CDR1 is SGHAT and CDR2 is FQNNGV. The chain's CDR3 is CASSFGQGRVDTQYF.

CDR3 sequence (DNA): TGTGCCAGCAGCCAATTACGGGGCACTGAAGCTTTCTTT. Its protein product is CASSQLRGTEAFF. The chain uses TRBV16 and TRBJ1-1; unclear D gene. Germline V lookup: CDR1 KGHSY, CDR2 FQNENV. V dropped 1 base and J dropped 4 bases, with 7 bases sitting between them. This CDR3 has 13 amino acids.

The rearrangement uses TRBV28 and TRBJ2-6; 10 bases match TRBD2. Germline CDR1 reads MDHEN; CDR2 reads SYDVKM. Germline trimming cut 5 bases from V and 1 base from J; bases unmatched to any gene: 14. This CDR3 is built from 20 residues. The CDR3 region has the DNA TGTGCCAGCAGTCCCCCACCCGAGCTAGCGGGGGTTTCTGGGGCCAACGTCCTGACTTTC. Translated: CASSPPPELAGVSGANVLTF.

This rearrangement joins TRBV19 to TRBJ2-1, with D perhaps matching TRBD2 (6 bases). CDR3 length: 15 amino acids. Germline CDR1 is LNHDA and CDR2 is SQIVND (reference sequence). Trimming took off 5 bases at V and 1 base at J, with 12 bases between the two ends. The CDR3 is CASSDGGASYNEQFF. The CDR3 nucleotides are TGTGCCAGTAGTGATGGCGGGGCTTCCTACAATGAGCAGTTCTTC. Looking up the rest from reference TRBV19 and TRBJ2-1 gives the full variable domain: DGGITQSPKYLFRKEGQNVTLSCEQNLNHDAMYWYRQDPGQGLRLIYYSQIVNDFQKGDIAEGYSVSREKKESFPLTVTSAQKNPTAFYLCASSDGGASYNEQFFGPGTRLTVL.

CDR3 protein: CASTSSGQANTEAFF. DNA for the CDR3: TGTGCCAGCACTTCATCTGGTCAGGCCAACACTGAAGCTTTCTTT. This chain links TRBV6-5 with TRBJ1-1, with D hard to call. V dropped 7 bases and J dropped 2 bases, with 17 bases sitting between them. The V gene's germline CDR1 is MNHEY and CDR2 SVGAGI. CDR3 size: 15 residues.